Listed below are T cell receptor beta chains from one sample, sequenced in a study of blood T cell repertoires in COVID-19. Measured with immunoSEQ multiplex PCR; TCRdb has only the in-frame clones, and not every one. The table includes about 130,000 clones, about 89% detected once. Sequences were obtained from peripheral blood. These receptors came from a man aged 55 to 70 with COVID-19, enrolled during active disease. Each CDR3 is given with its conserved first and last residue. D genes are given only for firm matches. Clone sizes are given selectively: once, few, many, or a class where the clone is expanded.

>TRBJ1-6|TRBD1|-|TRBV5-8
TGTGCCAGCAGTCCGGGACAGGGGGAGACATCCTATAATTCACCCCTCCACTTT
CASSPGQGETSYNSPLHF
>TRBJ1-5|-|-|TRBV18
TGTGCCAGCTCACCCGACCCGGGAGGCAATCAGCCCCAGCATTTT
CASSPDPGGNQPQHF
>TRBJ1-6|-|-|TRBV19
TGTGCCAGTAGTTCGGCGACAGTTATGAATTCACCCCTCCACTTT
CASSSATVMNSPLHF
>TRBJ1-1|-|-|TRBV5-5
TGTGCCAGCAGCTTGGGTTCAGGGAAGAACGCTGAAGCTTTCTTT
CASSLGSGKNAEAFF
>TRBJ1-2|-|-|TRBV4-1
TGCGCCAGCAGCCAAGACAGGCTTAACTATGGCTACACCTTC
CASSQDRLNYGYTF
>TRBJ2-3|TRBD1|-|TRBV5-3
TGTGCCAGAAGCCCGGGGGACAGGCTGTACACAGATACGCAGTATTTT
CARSPGDRLYTDTQYF
>TRBJ1-6|TRBD1|-|TRBV3-1/TRBV3-2
TGTGCCAGCAGCCAAGGGGACAGGGTTTCACCCCTCCACTTT
CASSQGDRVSPLHF
>TRBJ1-6|-|-|TRBV11-2
TGTGCCAGCAGCCTATTGGCACAGTCCAATTCACCCCTCCACTTT
CASSLLAQSNSPLHF
>TRBJ1-2|-|-|TRBV25-1
TGTGCCAGCAGTGTGGGGGGTAACACCTATGGCTACACCTTC
CASSVGGNTYGYTF
>TRBJ1-2|-|-|TRBV27
TGTGCCAGCAGTCCCCGCGGCAGGGCCCAAGCTAACTATGGCTACACCTTC
CASSPRGRAQANYGYTF
>TRBJ1-2|TRBD1|-|TRBV4-3
TGCGCCAGCAGCCAAGGGGGACAGAACTATGGCTACACCTTC
CASSQGGQNYGYTF
>TRBJ2-3|TRBD2|once|TRBV18
TGTGCCAGCTCACCCATCTTATCTGAGCGGGGGGTCACAGATACGCAGTATTTT
CASSPILSERGVTDTQYF
>TRBJ2-1|-|-|TRBV4-2
TGTGCCAGCAGCCAAGGTAGGGGGGGGCCCTACAATGAGCAGTTCTTC
CASSQGRGGPYNEQFF
>TRBJ1-2|-|-|TRBV19
TGTGCCAGTACGACCCCCCGGACATTGACCGATGGCTACACCTTC
CASTTPRTLTDGYTF
>TRBJ1-2|-|-|TRBV28
TGTGCCAGCAGTTTCGACAGAAACTATGGCTACACCTTC
CASSFDRNYGYTF
>TRBJ2-7|TRBD1|-|TRBV4-1
TGCGCCAGCAGCCAAGGCCCAGGGGGCGCTGAGCAGTACTTC
CASSQGPGGAEQYF